The entry below gives a single TCR beta chain sequence along with its context. Its antigen is not known. Other DNA variants within this sample encode the same CDR3. The CDR3 is 16 residues long. Trimming stripped 4 bases from V and 6 bases from J, with 20 bases between. CDR1 SGHRS and CDR2 YFSETQ come from the germline V gene. The PCR made use of 60 Vbeta and 13 Jbeta primers. Some clones are missing from TCRdb's copy, which holds only in-frame ones; the method was immunoSEQ multiplex PCR. The profile shows approximately 180,000 clones, roughly 76% of them singletons. The data are from a study of cytomegalovirus exposure and HLA in healthy donors. General study points: Previous analysis showed most TCR beta V segments were productive about 90% or about 30% of the time.

The sequencing input was PBMCs. The rearrangement links TRBV5-1 to TRBJ2-1; weak D call: TRBD1 (5 bases). The source is a woman between 18 and 29 years old in good health and CMV-seropositive. The CDR3 reads CASSLGRVEPSNEQFF. CDR3 in DNA: TGCGCCAGCAGCCTGGGCAGGGTGGAGCCGAGCAATGAGCAGTTCTTC.